What follows is one T cell receptor beta chain and its context. The data belong to a study of blood T cells in healthy people across ages. Alongside a J-beta primer mix, a sample-barcoded 5' primer served in a second PCR lasting roughly 6 to 11 cycles. Using its own MiXCR run on the 5' RACE reads, TCRdb lists one record per CDR3 protein. This sample has hundreds of thousands of distinct CDR3 sequences, with around 43% found just once. The CDR3 extends over 14 amino acids. This receptor was taken from a man between 60 and 75 years old in good health. What was sequenced was blood. This chain links TRBV21-1 with TRBJ2-3; TRBD1 is taken as the D call from the table, unchecked against the DNA. TRBV21-1 is designated a pseudogene. CDR3 in amino acids: CASSSRGLPDTQYF. The CDR3 nucleotides read TGTGCCAGTAGCAGCAGGGGGCTGCCAGATACGCAGTATTTT.